These T cell receptor beta chains were read from a single sample in a study of T cells in pancreatic ductal adenocarcinoma. This table comes from immunoSEQ multiplex PCR, and its TCRdb copy is limited to in-frame clones, with some not included. The table has approximately 97,000 clones, 90% to 95% seen once; the top ten hold roughly 3.1%. Sequenced sample: PBMCs. The receptor set was obtained from a human donor with pancreatic ductal adenocarcinoma. CDR3s include the opening cysteine and the closing phenylalanine or tryptophan. Fields, in order: V gene, J gene, clone size, D gene, CDR3 protein, CDR3 DNA. A D gene is named only where the DNA matches it firmly. Clone size, where shown, is once, few, many, or a class for clones that have expanded.

v_call: TRBV2; j_call: TRBJ2-1; clone_size: .; d_call: .; cdr3_aa: CASSFGQVSVNEQFF; cdr3_nt: TGTGCCAGCAGTTTCGGACAAGTCTCGGTCAATGAGCAGTTCTTC
v_call: TRBV11-2; j_call: TRBJ2-1; clone_size: .; d_call: TRBD1; cdr3_aa: CASSSYRGPFNEQFF; cdr3_nt: TGTGCCAGCAGCTCCTACAGGGGCCCCTTCAATGAGCAGTTCTTC
v_call: TRBV30; j_call: TRBJ1-2; clone_size: .; d_call: .; cdr3_aa: CAWRGQSLYGYTF; cdr3_nt: TGTGCCTGGAGGGGCCAGTCGCTCTATGGCTACACCTTC
v_call: TRBV4-1; j_call: TRBJ2-3; clone_size: .; d_call: TRBD1; cdr3_aa: CASSQPPDRGYTDTQYF; cdr3_nt: TGCGCCAGCAGCCAACCCCCGGACAGGGGGTACACAGATACGCAGTATTTT
v_call: TRBV9; j_call: TRBJ2-1; clone_size: .; d_call: TRBD2; cdr3_aa: CASSVISGSSYNEQFF; cdr3_nt: TGTGCCAGCAGCGTGATTAGCGGGAGCTCCTACAATGAGCAGTTCTTC
v_call: TRBV7-2; j_call: TRBJ1-3; clone_size: .; d_call: .; cdr3_aa: CASSSRGGRLTGNTIYF; cdr3_nt: TGTGCCAGCAGCTCAAGGGGGGGTCGCCTAACGGGAAACACCATATATTTT
v_call: TRBV5-4; j_call: TRBJ2-3; clone_size: .; d_call: .; cdr3_aa: CASSPRVKGQGTDTQYF; cdr3_nt: TGTGCCAGCAGCCCCCGAGTTAAAGGCCAGGGGACAGATACGCAGTATTTT
v_call: TRBV21-1; j_call: TRBJ2-7; clone_size: .; d_call: .; cdr3_aa: CASSTENEQYF; cdr3_nt: TGTGCCAGCAGCACTGAGAACGAGCAGTACTTC
v_call: TRBV9; j_call: TRBJ1-2; clone_size: .; d_call: .; cdr3_aa: CASSTGNYGYTF; cdr3_nt: TGTGCCAGCAGTACAGGGAACTATGGCTACACCTTC
v_call: TRBV5-4; j_call: TRBJ2-3; clone_size: .; d_call: TRBD1; cdr3_aa: CASSSGTGGGTDTQYF; cdr3_nt: TGTGCCAGCAGCTCCGGGACAGGGGGGGGCACAGATACGCAGTATTTT
v_call: TRBV10-2; j_call: TRBJ2-7; clone_size: .; d_call: .; cdr3_aa: CASSGLTSYEQYF; cdr3_nt: TGCGCCAGCAGTGGACTGACTTCCTACGAGCAGTACTTC
v_call: TRBV18; j_call: TRBJ2-7; clone_size: .; d_call: TRBD1; cdr3_aa: CASSPPGQISYEQYF; cdr3_nt: TGTGCCAGCTCACCACCGGGACAGATCTCCTACGAGCAGTACTTC
v_call: TRBV4-1; j_call: TRBJ2-7; clone_size: .; d_call: TRBD2; cdr3_aa: CASSQSGTSPYEQYF; cdr3_nt: TGCGCCAGCAGCCAGTCCGGGACTAGCCCCTACGAGCAGTACTTC
v_call: TRBV30; j_call: TRBJ1-2; clone_size: .; d_call: .; cdr3_aa: CAWSVLGGPHGYTF; cdr3_nt: TGTGCCTGGAGTGTACTGGGAGGTCCCCATGGCTACACCTTC
v_call: TRBV30; j_call: TRBJ2-5; clone_size: once; d_call: .; cdr3_aa: CAWSPTGLGTQYF; cdr3_nt: TGTGCCTGGAGTCCAACAGGGCTCGGGACCCAGTACTTC
v_call: TRBV9; j_call: TRBJ2-7; clone_size: .; d_call: .; cdr3_aa: CASSVSARAPNSYEQYF; cdr3_nt: TGTGCCAGCAGCGTAAGTGCCAGGGCACCAAACTCCTACGAGCAGTACTTC
v_call: TRBV7-2; j_call: TRBJ2-3; clone_size: few; d_call: .; cdr3_aa: CASSLTADTQYF; cdr3_nt: TGTGCCAGCAGCTTGACAGCAGATACGCAGTATTTT
v_call: TRBV5-6; j_call: TRBJ2-3; clone_size: .; d_call: .; cdr3_aa: CASSLGSLEYF; cdr3_nt: TGTGCCAGCAGCCTAGGGAGTTTGGAGTATTTT
v_call: TRBV19; j_call: TRBJ2-3; clone_size: once; d_call: TRBD1; cdr3_aa: CASSRQGETDTQYF; cdr3_nt: TGTGCCAGTAGTCGACAGGGTGAGACAGATACGCAGTATTTT
v_call: TRBV5-6; j_call: TRBJ1-2; clone_size: .; d_call: .; cdr3_aa: CASSLSQSYGYTF; cdr3_nt: TGTGCCAGCAGCTTGTCCCAGTCCTATGGCTACACCTTC